Described below is a single T cell receptor (beta chain) sequence and its context. Other nucleotide sequences in the sample specify the same CDR3. This entry is derived from a study of cytomegalovirus exposure and HLA in healthy donors. Vbeta (60) and Jbeta (13) primers were used in the PCR. The protocol was immunoSEQ multiplex PCR, while the TCRdb copy is restricted to in-frame clones and leaves out a portion. Of about 160,000 clones listed, about 88% are singletons. This TCR was sampled from a man between 18 and 35 years old in good health and CMV-seropositive. The sequenced sample consisted of PBMCs.

The CDR3 sequence is CASSLEYGGGYTF. The CDR3 DNA sequence: TGTGCCAGCAGCTTAGAGTACGGCGGAGGCTACACCTTC. The J gene is TRBJ1-2, the V gene TRBV7-9; D unclear. CDR3 size: 13 residues. With 1 base removed from V and 8 bases from J, the gap between germline ends came to 11 bases. Looked up from germline, CDR1 is SEHNR and CDR2 is FQNEAQ (reference sequence).